The 11 T cell receptor beta chains given below trace back to one sample, sequenced in a study of T cell clones after liver transplantation. Only in-frame clones appear in the TCRdb table, and some are missing; sequencing was by immunoSEQ multiplex PCR. The sample shows tens of thousands of clones, 85% to 95% of them seen only once. The sample here was CD4+ T cells from blood, taken roughly 26 months after liver transplant. Receptors originate from a human patient who received a liver transplant. Part of the T cell pool may stem from the graft donor.

V is TRBV19 and J is TRBJ1-2, with 7 bases lining up with TRBD1. J gave up 4 bases and V 3 bases, and 8 bases lay outside the gene matches. This CDR3 contains 15 residues. Germline CDR1 is LNHDA and CDR2 is SQIVND (reference sequence). CDR3 coding DNA: TGTGCCAGTAGTATTACAACAGGGGCTAGCTATGGCTACACCTTC. The encoded protein is CASSITTGASYGYTF.

V and J are TRBV6-6 and TRBJ2-7; either TRBD1 or TRBD2 may fit D (5 bases each). The V gene's germline CDR1 is MNHNY and CDR2 SVGAGI (reference sequence). Trimming left V 8 bases short and J 4 bases short, with 15 bases between. This CDR3 contains 13 residues. The CDR3 sequence: CASGDGLGYEQYF. CDR3 coding DNA: TGTGCCAGCGGGGACGGGCTAGGTTACGAGCAGTACTTC.

In DNA form, the CDR3 reads TGCGCCAGCAGCGGGGGACTTCTGGGCACCACAGATACGCAGTATTTT. Encoded protein: CASSGGLLGTTDTQYF. The chain employs TRBV5-1 and TRBJ2-3; weak D call: TRBD2 (6 bases). The length of the CDR3 is 16 residues. V was shortened by 4 bases and J by 2 bases, with 17 bases between the two germline ends. Germline CDR1 and CDR2: SGHRS and YFSETQ.

V usage is TRBV29-1 and J usage is TRBJ2-2; 7 bases are a match to TRBD1. CDR3 length equals 14 residues. Germline V CDR1 and CDR2: SQVTM, ANQGSEA. The V segment lost 6 bases and the J segment 2 bases; nucleotides outside the gene matches: 6. CDR3 protein: CSVRQGSNTGELFF. In nucleotides, the CDR3 is TGCAGCGTCCGACAGGGTAGTAACACCGGGGAGCTGTTTTTT.

The genes are TRBV4-3 and TRBJ1-1, with no clear D. Per the germline V gene, CDR1 is LGHNA and CDR2 is YSLEER. V gave up 1 base and J gave up 0 bases, with 12 bases separating them. The CDR3 sequence is 16 residues long. The CDR3 is CASSQGFRGVNTEAFF. The CDR3 coding sequence is TGCGCCAGCAGCCAAGGATTCCGCGGTGTGAACACTGAAGCTTTCTTT.

This chain links TRBV11-2 with TRBJ2-3; D remains unclear. Germline V lookup: CDR1 SGHAT, CDR2 FQNNGV. This CDR3 is built from 12 residues. Deletions cut 8 bases from V and 0 bases from J, with 6 bases between. The chain's CDR3 is CASSRSTDTQYF. CDR3 DNA: TGTGCCAGCTCCCGGAGCACAGATACGCAGTATTTT.

The chain employs TRBV6-1 and TRBJ1-4; TRBD1 matches at 7 bases. The CDR3 contains 14 residues. CDR1 is MNHNS, CDR2 SASEGT, per germline. Germline trimming cut 4 bases from V and 2 bases from J; bases unmatched to any gene: 1. In DNA form, the CDR3 reads TGTGCCAGCAGTGCAGGGGGGACTAATGAAAAACTGTTTTTT. Residues: CASSAGGTNEKLFF.

This chain joins TRBV29-1 and TRBJ2-5; no definite D call. The germline V gene encodes CDR1 SQVTM and CDR2 ANQGSEA. V was shortened by 6 bases and J by 5 bases, with 13 bases between the two germline ends. CDR3 length: 12 amino acids. CDR3 loop: CSVLDRRETQYF. CDR3 DNA: TGCAGCGTCCTAGACCGGCGGGAGACCCAGTACTTC. Together with reference TRBV29-1 and TRBJ2-5, the CDR3 gives the full variable domain: SAVISQKPSRDICQRGTSLTIQCQVDSQVTMMFWYRQQPGQSLTLIATANQGSEATYESGFVIDKFPISRPNLTFSTLTVSNMSPEDSSIYLCSVLDRRETQYFGPGTRLLVL.

J is TRBJ2-5 and V is TRBV6-5; D might be TRBD2 (6 bases). Germline assignment: CDR1 MNHEY and CDR2 SVGAGI. The CDR3 consists of 15 residues. V dropped 2 bases and J dropped 5 bases, with 15 bases sitting between them. CDR3 DNA: TGTGCCAGCAGTTACGTTGGGACGGGGAGGGAGACCCAGTACTTC. Its protein product is CASSYVGTGRETQYF.

The genes are TRBV18 and TRBJ2-1; TRBD2 matches at 14 bases. From germline, CDR1 is KGHSH and CDR2 LQKENI. CDR3 length: 15 residues. V trimming: 6 bases; J trimming: 6 bases; junction bases outside the gene matches: 4. The CDR3 DNA follows: TGTGCCAGCTCCCCGGGACTAGCGGGAGCCAATGAGCAGTTCTTC. This encodes CASSPGLAGANEQFF.

This clone was recorded only once. The gene calls are TRBV14 and TRBJ2-5; 8 positions agree with TRBD1. CDR1 is SGHDN, CDR2 FVKESK, per germline. This CDR3 contains 15 residues. J lost 5 bases, V lost 0 bases, and 5 bases had no gene match. CDR3 amino acids: CASSQDRGLTETQYF. In nucleotides, the CDR3 is TGTGCCAGCAGCCAAGACAGGGGGCTCACGGAGACCCAGTACTTC.